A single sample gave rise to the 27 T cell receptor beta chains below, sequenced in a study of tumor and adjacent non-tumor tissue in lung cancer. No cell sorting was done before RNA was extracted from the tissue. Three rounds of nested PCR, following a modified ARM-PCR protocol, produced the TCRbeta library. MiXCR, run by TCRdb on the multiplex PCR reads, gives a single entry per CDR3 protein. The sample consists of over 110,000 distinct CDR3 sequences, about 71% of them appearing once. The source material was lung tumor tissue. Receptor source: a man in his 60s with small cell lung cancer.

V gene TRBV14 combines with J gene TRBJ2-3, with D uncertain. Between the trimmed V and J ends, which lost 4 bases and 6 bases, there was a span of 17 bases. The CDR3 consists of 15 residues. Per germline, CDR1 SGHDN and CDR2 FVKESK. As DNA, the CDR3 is TGTGCCAGCAGCCCCCCACAGAGTCCGGCGGATACGCAGTATTTT. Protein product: CASSPPQSPADTQYF.

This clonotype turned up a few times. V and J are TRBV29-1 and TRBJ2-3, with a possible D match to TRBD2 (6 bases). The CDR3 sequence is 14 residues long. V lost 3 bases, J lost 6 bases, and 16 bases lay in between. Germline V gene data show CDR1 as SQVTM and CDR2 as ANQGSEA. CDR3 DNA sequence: TGCAGCGTTGAGGGACGCGGGACTCGGGATACGCAGTATTTT. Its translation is CSVEGRGTRDTQYF.

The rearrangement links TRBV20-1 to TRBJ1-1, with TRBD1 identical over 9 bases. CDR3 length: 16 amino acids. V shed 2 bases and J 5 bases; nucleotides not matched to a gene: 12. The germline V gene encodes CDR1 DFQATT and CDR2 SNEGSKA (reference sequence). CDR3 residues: CSARPVQGAGGTEAFF. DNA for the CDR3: TGCAGTGCTAGACCGGTACAGGGGGCAGGGGGAACTGAAGCTTTCTTT.

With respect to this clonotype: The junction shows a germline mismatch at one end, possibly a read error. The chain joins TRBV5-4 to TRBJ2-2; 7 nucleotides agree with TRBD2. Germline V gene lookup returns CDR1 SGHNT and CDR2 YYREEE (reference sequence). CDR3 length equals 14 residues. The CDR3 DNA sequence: TGTGCCAGCAGCGCTGGACTAGTACCCGGGGGGCTGTTTTTT. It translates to CASSAGLVPGGLFF. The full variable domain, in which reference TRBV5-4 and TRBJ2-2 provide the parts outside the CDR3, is ETGVTQSPTHLIKTRGQQVTLRCSSQSGHNTVSWYQQALGQGPQFIFQYYREEENGRGNFPPRFSGLQFPNYSSELNVNALELDDSALYLCASSAGLVPGGLFFGEGSRLTVL.

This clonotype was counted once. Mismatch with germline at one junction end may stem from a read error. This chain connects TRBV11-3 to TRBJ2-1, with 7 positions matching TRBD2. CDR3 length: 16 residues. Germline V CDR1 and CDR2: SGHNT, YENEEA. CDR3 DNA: TGTGCCAGCAGCTCCCTCCGCAGCGGGATTAACAATGAGCTGTTCTTC. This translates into CASSSLRSGINNELFF.

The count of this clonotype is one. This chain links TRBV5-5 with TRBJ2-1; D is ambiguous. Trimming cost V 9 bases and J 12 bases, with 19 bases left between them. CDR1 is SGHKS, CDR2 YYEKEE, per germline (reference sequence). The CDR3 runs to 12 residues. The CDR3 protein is CATRPQGPMQFF. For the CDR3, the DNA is TGTGCCACCAGACCCCAAGGACCCATGCAGTTCTTC. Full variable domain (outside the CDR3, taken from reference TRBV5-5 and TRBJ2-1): DAGVTQSPTHLIKTRGQQVTLRCSPISGHKSVSWYQQVLGQGPQFIFQYYEKEERGRGNFPDRFSARQFPNYSSELNVNALLLGDSALYLCATRPQGPMQFFGPGTRLTVL.

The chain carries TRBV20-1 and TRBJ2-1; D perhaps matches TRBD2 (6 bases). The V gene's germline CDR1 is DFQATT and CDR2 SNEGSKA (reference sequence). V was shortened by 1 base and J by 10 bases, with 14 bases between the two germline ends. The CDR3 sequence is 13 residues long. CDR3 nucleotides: TGCAGTGCTAGAGGGAGGGCCTGGGGGGAGCAGTTCTTC. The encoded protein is CSARGRAWGEQFF.

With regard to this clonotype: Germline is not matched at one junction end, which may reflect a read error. CDR3: CVSTHTGVWSTETFF. DNA of the CDR3: TGTGTCAGCACCCATACGGGGGTTTGGAGCACTGAAACTTTCTTT. The V call is TRBV6-1, the J call TRBJ1-1, with a weak D call TRBD1 (5 bases). This CDR3 spans 15 amino acids. Germline V gene sequence: CDR1 MNHNS, CDR2 SASEGT.

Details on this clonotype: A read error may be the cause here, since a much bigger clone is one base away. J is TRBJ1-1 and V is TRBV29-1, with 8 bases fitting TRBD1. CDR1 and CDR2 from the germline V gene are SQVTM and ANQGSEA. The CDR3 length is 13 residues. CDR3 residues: CRVGTGLNTEAFF. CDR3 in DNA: TGCAGAGTTGGGACAGGCCTGAACACTGAAGCTTTCTTT.

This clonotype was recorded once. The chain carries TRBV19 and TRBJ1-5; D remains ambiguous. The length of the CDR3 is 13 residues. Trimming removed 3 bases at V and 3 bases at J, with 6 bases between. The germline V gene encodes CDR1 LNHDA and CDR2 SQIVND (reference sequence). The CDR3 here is CASSIYNNQPQHF. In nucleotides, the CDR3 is TGTGCCAGTAGTATCTATAACAATCAGCCCCAGCATTTT.

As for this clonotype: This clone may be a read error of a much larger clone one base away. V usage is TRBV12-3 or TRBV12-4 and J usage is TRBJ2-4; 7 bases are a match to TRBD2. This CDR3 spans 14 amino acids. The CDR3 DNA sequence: TGTGGCAGCAGTTTCGGGGGGGCCAAAAACATTCAGTACTTC. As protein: CGSSFGGAKNIQYF.

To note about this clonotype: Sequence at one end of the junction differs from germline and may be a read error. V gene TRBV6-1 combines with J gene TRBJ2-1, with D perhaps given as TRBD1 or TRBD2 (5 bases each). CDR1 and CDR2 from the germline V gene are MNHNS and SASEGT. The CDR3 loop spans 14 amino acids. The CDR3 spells CASSEGTDYGEQFF. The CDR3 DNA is TGTGCCAGTAGTGAAGGGACCGACTACGGTGAGCAGTTCTTC.

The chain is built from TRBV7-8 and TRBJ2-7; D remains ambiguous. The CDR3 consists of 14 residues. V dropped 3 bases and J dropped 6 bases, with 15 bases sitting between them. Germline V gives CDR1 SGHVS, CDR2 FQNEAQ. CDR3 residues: CASSLQAETGEQYV. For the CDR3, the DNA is TGTGCCAGCAGCTTGCAGGCCGAGACTGGCGAGCAGTACGTC.

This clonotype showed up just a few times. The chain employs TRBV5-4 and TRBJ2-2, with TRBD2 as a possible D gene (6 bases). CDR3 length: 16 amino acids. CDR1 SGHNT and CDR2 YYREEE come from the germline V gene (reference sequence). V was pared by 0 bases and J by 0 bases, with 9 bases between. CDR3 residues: CASSLVAVTNTGELFF. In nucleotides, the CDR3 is TGTGCCAGCAGCTTGGTAGCGGTGACGAACACCGGGGAGCTGTTTTTT.

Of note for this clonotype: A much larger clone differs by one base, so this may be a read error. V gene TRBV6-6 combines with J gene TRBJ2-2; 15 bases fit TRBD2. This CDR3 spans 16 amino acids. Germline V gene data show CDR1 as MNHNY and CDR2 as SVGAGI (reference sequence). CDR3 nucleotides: TGTACCAGCAGTTTGGGACTAGCGGGAGGTCCCGGGGAGCTGTTTTTT. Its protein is CTSSLGLAGGPGELFF.

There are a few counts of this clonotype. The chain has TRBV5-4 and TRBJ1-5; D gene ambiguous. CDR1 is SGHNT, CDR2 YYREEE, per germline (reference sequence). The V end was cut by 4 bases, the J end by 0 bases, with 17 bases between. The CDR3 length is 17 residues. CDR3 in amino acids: CASSRVAEDDSNQPQHF. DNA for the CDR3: TGTGCCAGCAGCCGGGTGGCCGAGGATGATAGCAATCAGCCCCAGCATTTT.

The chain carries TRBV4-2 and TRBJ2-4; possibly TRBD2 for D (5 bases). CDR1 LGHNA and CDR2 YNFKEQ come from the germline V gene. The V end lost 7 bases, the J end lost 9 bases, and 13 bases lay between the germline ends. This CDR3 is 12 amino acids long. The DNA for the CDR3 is TGTGCCAGCATCCGACCCGAGGGCATTCAGTACTTC. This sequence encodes CASIRPEGIQYF.

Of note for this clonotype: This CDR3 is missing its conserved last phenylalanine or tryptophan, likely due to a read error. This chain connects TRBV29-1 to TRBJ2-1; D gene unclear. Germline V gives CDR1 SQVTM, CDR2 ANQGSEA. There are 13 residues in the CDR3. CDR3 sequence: CSVFTWTYDEQFS. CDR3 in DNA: TGCAGCGTTTTTACCTGGACCTACGATGAGCAGTTCTCC.

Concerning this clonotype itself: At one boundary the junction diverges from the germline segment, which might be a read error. The CDR3 reads CSSSLYIRQLAKNIQYF. The CDR3 DNA reads TGTTCCAGCAGCTTATACATAAGACAGTTAGCCAAAAACATTCAGTACTTC. The V gene is TRBV5-6, the J gene TRBJ2-4; a possible D gene is TRBD1 (5 bases). The germline V gene has CDR1 SGHDT and CDR2 YYEEEE. This CDR3 is built from 17 residues.

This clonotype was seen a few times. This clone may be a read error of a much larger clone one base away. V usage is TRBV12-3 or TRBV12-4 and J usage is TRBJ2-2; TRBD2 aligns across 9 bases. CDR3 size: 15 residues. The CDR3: CASSFGGLAVGKLFF. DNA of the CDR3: TGTGCCAGCAGTTTTGGGGGACTAGCTGTCGGGAAGCTGTTTTTT.

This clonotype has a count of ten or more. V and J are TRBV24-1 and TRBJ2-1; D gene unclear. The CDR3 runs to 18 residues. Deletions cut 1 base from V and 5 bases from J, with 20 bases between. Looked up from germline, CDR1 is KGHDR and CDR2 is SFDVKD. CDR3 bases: TGTGCCACCAGTGATTTCAGAATCGGGCTAGGCAGCGACAATGAGCAGTTCTTC. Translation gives CATSDFRIGLGSDNEQFF.

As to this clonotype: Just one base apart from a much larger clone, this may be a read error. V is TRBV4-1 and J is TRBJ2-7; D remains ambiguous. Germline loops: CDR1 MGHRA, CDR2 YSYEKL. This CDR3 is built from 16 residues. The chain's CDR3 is CARSPKSMVGSNEQYF. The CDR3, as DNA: TGCGCCAGGAGCCCCAAGAGTATGGTCGGTTCGAACGAGCAGTACTTC.

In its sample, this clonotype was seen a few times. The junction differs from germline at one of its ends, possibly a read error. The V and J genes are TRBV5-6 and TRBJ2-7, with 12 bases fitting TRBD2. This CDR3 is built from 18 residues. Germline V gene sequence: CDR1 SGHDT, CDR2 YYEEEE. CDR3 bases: TGTGTCAGCAGCTTGAATACTAGCGGGAGGAATAACCCCTACGAGCAGTACTTC. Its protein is CVSSLNTSGRNNPYEQYF.

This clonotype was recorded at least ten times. CDR3 nucleotide sequence: TGTGCCAGCAGTTTAGGGCTAGCGGAAGGTGGATGGAATGAGCAGTTCTTC. This codes for CASSLGLAEGGWNEQFF. The chain has TRBV12-3 or TRBV12-4 and TRBJ2-1, with 7 positions matching TRBD2. The CDR3 is 17 amino acids. V trimming: 1 base; J trimming: 7 bases; junction bases outside the gene matches: 13.

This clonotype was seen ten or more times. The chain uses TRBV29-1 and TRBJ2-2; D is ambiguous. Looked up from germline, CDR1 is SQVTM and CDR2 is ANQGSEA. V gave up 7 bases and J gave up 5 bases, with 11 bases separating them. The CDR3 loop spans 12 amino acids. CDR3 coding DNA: TGCAGCGCTTATAAAGGAACCGGGGAGCTGTTTTTT. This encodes CSAYKGTGELFF.

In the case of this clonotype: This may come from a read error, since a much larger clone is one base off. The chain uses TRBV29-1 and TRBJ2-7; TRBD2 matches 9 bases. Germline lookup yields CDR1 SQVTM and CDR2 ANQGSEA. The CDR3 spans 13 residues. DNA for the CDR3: TGCAGCGTTTTACTAGCGGGCGTCTACAAGCAGTACTTC. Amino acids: CSVLLAGVYKQYF.

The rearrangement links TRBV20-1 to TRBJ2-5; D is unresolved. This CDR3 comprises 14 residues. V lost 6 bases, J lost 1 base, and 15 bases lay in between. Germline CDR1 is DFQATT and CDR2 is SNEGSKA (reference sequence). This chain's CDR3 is CSAPSQRVQETQYF. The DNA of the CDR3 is TGCAGTGCCCCCTCCCAGCGCGTCCAAGAGACCCAGTACTTC.